These T cell receptor beta chains were read from a single sample in a study of blood T cell repertoires in COVID-19. Profiled with immunoSEQ multiplex PCR; TCRdb holds only in-frame clones, not every one. The data hold about 430,000 clones, with over 85% observed a single time. The source material was peripheral blood. These receptors were taken from a man in his late teens or twenties with COVID-19, enrolled during active disease. Both conserved end residues are part of each CDR3. D genes are given only for firm matches. A row's size may be missing; if present it is once, few, many or a size class.

TRBV6-4	NA	NA	TRBJ2-1	CASSPPTGQFF	TGTGCCAGCAGCCCCCCAACAGGGCAGTTCTTC
TRBV30	few	NA	TRBJ2-2	CAWSEQGGGELFF	TGTGCCTGGAGTGAACAGGGTGGCGGGGAGCTGTTTTTT
TRBV15	NA	NA	TRBJ1-2	CATSGLGGVGYTF	TGTGCCACCAGCGGGCTCGGAGGGGTTGGCTACACCTTC
TRBV18	NA	TRBD1	TRBJ1-5	CASSPGQGGKEPQHF	TGTGCCAGCTCACCTGGGCAGGGGGGAAAAGAGCCCCAGCATTTT
TRBV5-6	NA	NA	TRBJ2-6	CASTPSSGANVLTF	TGTGCCAGCACCCCGAGTTCTGGGGCCAACGTCCTGACTTTC
TRBV6-1	NA	NA	TRBJ2-1	CASSEILAPSGNEQFF	TGTGCCAGCAGCGAAATCCTAGCACCGAGCGGCAATGAGCAGTTCTTC
TRBV19	NA	TRBD2	TRBJ2-7	CASSWTGGYEQYF	TGTGCCAGTAGTTGGACGGGGGGCTACGAGCAGTACTTC
TRBV6-5	NA	NA	TRBJ1-2	CASSYSAGAGAGYTF	TGTGCCAGCAGTTACTCGGCAGGGGCAGGCGCTGGCTACACCTTC
TRBV18	once	NA	TRBJ2-3	CASSRPRRTRIDLSTDTQYF	TGTGCCAGCTCGCGACCACGTAGGACAAGAATTGACCTTAGCACAGATACGCAGTATTTT
TRBV24-1	NA	NA	TRBJ2-1	CATSHGLINEQFF	TGTGCCACCAGTCATGGACTGATCAATGAGCAGTTCTTC
TRBV11-2	NA	TRBD2	TRBJ2-3	CASRGPQAGATDTQYF	TGTGCCAGCAGAGGACCCCAAGCGGGAGCTACAGATACGCAGTATTTT
TRBV4-2	NA	TRBD1	TRBJ2-7	CASSQATGQGFYEQYF	TGTGCCAGCAGCCAAGCTACCGGACAGGGATTCTACGAGCAGTACTTC
TRBV5-4	NA	TRBD2	TRBJ2-1	CASSLSVMAGEQLEQFF	TGTGCCAGCAGCTTGAGTGTCATGGCGGGGGAACAATTAGAGCAGTTCTTC
TRBV7-9	NA	TRBD1	TRBJ1-4	CASSPARDRGRATNEKLFF	TGTGCCAGCAGCCCAGCCCGCGACAGGGGAAGGGCAACTAATGAAAAACTGTTTTTT
TRBV5-6	NA	TRBD2	TRBJ2-7	CASSGEGVIYEQYF	TGTGCCAGCAGTGGGGAGGGAGTGATCTACGAGCAGTACTTC
TRBV5-1	NA	NA	TRBJ1-4	CASSLGGANEKLFF	TGCGCCAGCAGCTTAGGAGGGGCTAATGAAAAACTGTTTTTT
TRBV27	NA	NA	TRBJ2-1	CASSLFAGNSYNEQFF	TGTGCCAGCAGTTTATTTGCGGGAAACTCCTACAATGAGCAGTTCTTC
TRBV9	NA	NA	TRBJ1-4	CASSVDTGLNEKLFF	TGTGCCAGCAGCGTAGATACAGGGTTGAATGAAAAACTGTTTTTT
TRBV5-1	NA	NA	TRBJ2-2	CASSLVAEVSTGELFF	TGCGCCAGCAGCTTGGTAGCGGAAGTTTCCACCGGGGAGCTGTTTTTT
TRBV13	NA	TRBD2	TRBJ2-7	CASSHTSGSEYEQYF	TGTGCCAGCAGCCATACTAGCGGGAGCGAATACGAGCAGTACTTC
TRBV2	NA	TRBD2	TRBJ2-5	CASSEGLAGGVETQYF	TGTGCCAGCAGTGAAGGACTAGCGGGGGGGGTGGAGACCCAGTACTTC
TRBV4-2	NA	NA	TRBJ1-6	CASSQATDSYNSPLHF	TGTGCCAGCAGCCAGGCCACCGACTCCTATAATTCACCCCTCCACTTT
TRBV5-6	NA	TRBD2	TRBJ2-3	CASSFPGLAVTDTQYF	TGTGCCAGCAGCTTCCCGGGACTAGCGGTCACAGATACGCAGTATTTT
TRBV27	NA	NA	TRBJ2-7	CASSTLVAIGYEQYF	TGTGCCAGCAGCACACTAGTTGCTATTGGTTACGAGCAGTACTTC
TRBV4-1	NA	NA	TRBJ2-1	CASSQELVYNEQFF	TGCGCCAGCAGCCAAGAGCTAGTATACAATGAGCAGTTCTTC
TRBV13	NA	TRBD2	TRBJ2-1	CASSLVTSGSRYNEQFF	TGTGCCAGCAGCTTAGTTACTAGCGGGAGTCGGTACAATGAGCAGTTCTTC
TRBV12-5	NA	TRBD1	TRBJ1-1	CASGLDRATEAFF	TGTGCTAGTGGTTTAGACAGGGCCACTGAAGCTTTCTTT
TRBV6-1	NA	TRBD1	TRBJ1-1	CASSEWTGGGTEAFF	TGTGCCAGCAGTGAATGGACAGGGGGCGGGACTGAAGCTTTCTTT
TRBV27	NA	NA	TRBJ2-1	CASSLGGSSYNEQFF	TGTGCCAGCAGTTTAGGGGGGAGCTCCTACAATGAGCAGTTCTTC
TRBV18	NA	NA	TRBJ1-1	CASTSRQPLTPLYTEAFF	TGTGCCAGCACTTCGCGCCAGCCTTTGACACCTCTGTACACTGAAGCTTTCTTT
TRBV6-5	NA	NA	TRBJ1-2	CASSLTASYGYTF	TGTGCCAGCAGCCTTACAGCTTCCTATGGCTACACCTTC
TRBV11-3	NA	NA	TRBJ1-1	CASSFDRFEEAFF	TGTGCCAGCAGCTTCGACAGGTTTGAGGAAGCTTTCTTT